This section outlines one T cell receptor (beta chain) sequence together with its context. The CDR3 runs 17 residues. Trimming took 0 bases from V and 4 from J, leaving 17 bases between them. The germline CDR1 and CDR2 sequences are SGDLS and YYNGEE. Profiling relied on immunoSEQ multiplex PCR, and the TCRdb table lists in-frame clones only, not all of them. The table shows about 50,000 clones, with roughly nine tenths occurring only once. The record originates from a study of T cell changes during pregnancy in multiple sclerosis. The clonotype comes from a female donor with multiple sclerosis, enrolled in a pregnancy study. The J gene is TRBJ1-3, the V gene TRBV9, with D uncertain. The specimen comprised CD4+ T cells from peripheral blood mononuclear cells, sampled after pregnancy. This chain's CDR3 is CASSVVPEGSLGNTIYF. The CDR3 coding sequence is TGTGCCAGCAGCGTAGTTCCAGAGGGAAGCCTCGGAAACACCATATATTTT.